This is a list of T cell receptor beta chains from one sample in a study of cytomegalovirus exposure and HLA in healthy donors. Some clones are missing from TCRdb's copy, which holds only in-frame ones; the method was immunoSEQ multiplex PCR. The sample has more than 95,000 clones, 65% to 85% seen once. The sequenced material came from PBMCs. Every receptor here comes from a man in his forties or fifties in good health and CMV-seropositive. Each CDR3 is given with its conserved first and last residue. The D gene is left open where the match is weak. Clone size appears in some rows only: once, few, many, or a class for an expanded clone.

TRBV6-6	.	.	TRBJ1-5	CASSYEAGTSNQPQHF	TGTGCCAGCAGTTACGAGGCGGGGACTAGCAATCAGCCCCAGCATTTT
TRBV2	.	.	TRBJ2-5	CASSELVIGETQYF	TGTGCCAGCAGTGAGTTAGTAATCGGAGAGACCCAGTACTTC
TRBV6-5	.	.	TRBJ1-1	CASTGTGNRPFF	TGTGCCAGCACCGGAACAGGGAACAGACCTTTCTTT
TRBV28	.	.	TRBJ1-2	CASSLSDYGYTF	TGTGCCAGCAGTTTATCCGACTATGGCTACACCTTC
TRBV19	TRBD2	.	TRBJ2-1	CASSIRRDYYNEQFF	TGTGCCAGTAGTATAAGGCGGGACTACTACAATGAGCAGTTCTTC
TRBV28	TRBD2	.	TRBJ2-2	CASRISGSFGELFF	TGTGCCAGCAGGATTAGCGGGAGTTTCGGGGAGCTGTTTTTT
TRBV7-6	.	.	TRBJ2-5	CASSLGGQGSSTQYF	TGTGCCAGCAGCTTAGGGGGGCAAGGGTCGTCGACCCAGTACTTC
TRBV5-4	.	few	TRBJ2-3	CASSLRGATDTQYF	TGTGCCAGCAGCTTGCGGGGGGCCACAGATACGCAGTATTTT
TRBV9	.	.	TRBJ2-7	CASSVGVHRGLGPIYEQYF	TGTGCCAGCAGCGTAGGGGTCCACAGGGGACTAGGACCTATCTACGAGCAGTACTTC
TRBV6-4	.	few	TRBJ1-1	CASSEADLNTEAFF	TGTGCCAGCAGTGAAGCGGATTTGAACACTGAAGCTTTCTTT
TRBV2	TRBD2	.	TRBJ2-7	CASKPLAGEYEQYF	TGTGCCAGCAAACCACTAGCGGGAGAATACGAGCAGTACTTC
TRBV5-1	TRBD2	.	TRBJ2-5	CASSLVVGREQETQYF	TGCGCCAGCAGCTTGGTTGTCGGGCGGGAGCAAGAGACCCAGTACTTC
TRBV5-6	TRBD1	once	TRBJ2-1	CASSLSGKGGQGRNEQFF	TGTGCCAGCAGCTTGTCGGGCAAGGGGGGACAGGGTCGCAATGAGCAGTTCTTC
TRBV2	.	.	TRBJ2-1	CASSTAGAGQFF	TGTGCCAGCAGCACAGCGGGTGCTGGGCAGTTCTTC
TRBV5-1	TRBD2	.	TRBJ2-2	CASSWGLAGGSGELFF	TGCGCCAGCAGCTGGGGACTAGCGGGAGGATCCGGGGAGCTGTTTTTT
TRBV4-2	.	.	TRBJ1-3	CASSPYSSGNSGNTIYF	TGTGCCAGCAGCCCCTATAGTTCAGGGAACTCCGGAAACACCATATATTTT
TRBV28	TRBD1	.	TRBJ2-1	CASILAPGQPRDEQFF	TGTGCCAGCATTCTGGCGCCGGGACAGCCAAGGGATGAGCAGTTCTTC
TRBV4-3	.	.	TRBJ2-1	CASSQGGPSDEQFF	TGCGCCAGCAGCCAAGGGGGCCCTAGCGATGAGCAGTTCTTC
TRBV27	TRBD2	.	TRBJ2-3	CASTLAGGGTDTQYF	TGTGCCAGCACACTAGCGGGAGGGGGCACAGATACGCAGTATTTT
TRBV28	.	once	TRBJ2-3	CATSRDTQYF	TGTGCCACCAGCAGAGATACGCAGTATTTT
TRBV27	TRBD1	.	TRBJ2-5	CASSLSSGTGGETQYF	TGTGCCAGCAGTTTATCCTCCGGGACAGGGGGAGAGACCCAGTACTTC
TRBV19	TRBD1	once	TRBJ2-5	CASSIADRGLKGLETQYF	TGTGCCAGTAGTATAGCTGACAGGGGCTTGAAGGGGTTAGAGACCCAGTACTTC
TRBV5-6	TRBD1	.	TRBJ1-1	CASSAGGVNTEAFF	TGTGCCAGCAGCGCAGGGGGCGTGAACACTGAAGCTTTCTTT
TRBV5-1	.	.	TRBJ2-7	CASSLVQGRYEQYF	TGCGCCAGCAGCTTGGTACAGGGTAGATACGAGCAGTACTTC
TRBV4-3	TRBD2	.	TRBJ2-2	CASSQDLAGDTGELFF	TGCGCCAGCAGCCAAGATCTCGCGGGGGACACCGGGGAGCTGTTTTTT
TRBV28	TRBD1	.	TRBJ2-5	CASSPRTGGRSETQYF	TGTGCCAGCAGTCCGCGGACAGGGGGCCGGTCAGAGACCCAGTACTTC
TRBV11-2	.	.	TRBJ2-1	CASRKGVGEQFF	TGTGCCAGCAGAAAAGGGGTTGGTGAGCAGTTCTTC
TRBV30	.	.	TRBJ2-5	CAWTEGRGETQYF	TGTGCCTGGACGGAGGGCCGGGGGGAGACCCAGTACTTC
TRBV5-1	TRBD2	.	TRBJ2-1	CASSSRLAGVNEQFF	TGCGCCAGCAGCTCCCGCCTAGCGGGAGTCAATGAGCAGTTCTTC
TRBV30	.	.	TRBJ1-1	CAWSVKGDEAFF	TGTGCCTGGAGTGTAAAAGGGGATGAAGCTTTCTTT
TRBV7-9	TRBD2	once	TRBJ2-7	CSSSLAMVAGANEQYF	TGTTCCAGCAGCTTAGCGATGGTAGCGGGAGCGAACGAGCAGTACTTC
TRBV15	TRBD1	once	TRBJ1-4	CATSIAPTGGGTNEKLFF	TGTGCCACCAGCATAGCCCCGACAGGGGGGGGGACTAATGAAAAACTGTTTTTT
TRBV19	.	.	TRBJ2-1	CASSIGPSAHSYNEQFF	TGTGCCAGTAGTATAGGTCCTAGCGCCCACTCCTACAATGAGCAGTTCTTC
TRBV7-3	.	.	TRBJ2-2	CASSLFPGANTGELFF	TGTGCCAGCAGCTTATTCCCGGGAGCAAACACCGGGGAGCTGTTTTTT
TRBV5-1	TRBD1	.	TRBJ1-1	CASSLGTGGHTEAFF	TGCGCCAGCAGCTTGGGGACAGGGGGACACACTGAAGCTTTCTTT
TRBV7-3	.	.	TRBJ2-7	CASSLAPGTYEQYF	TGTGCCAGCAGCTTAGCCCCGGGAACCTACGAGCAGTACTTC
TRBV9	.	.	TRBJ1-5	CASNPEGRSNQPQHF	TGTGCCAGCAACCCCGAGGGTAGAAGCAATCAGCCCCAGCATTTT
TRBV30	TRBD2	.	TRBJ2-1	CAHVAGAYNEQFF	TGTGCCCACGTAGCGGGAGCCTACAATGAGCAGTTCTTC
TRBV2	TRBD1	.	TRBJ1-5	CASSGRTGGNQPQHF	TGTGCCAGCAGTGGAAGGACAGGGGGAAATCAGCCCCAGCATTTT